This T cell receptor (beta chain) stems from a study of blood T cell repertoires in COVID-19. As for the study in general: From T cells, B-cell-depleted T cells, or PBMCs came the material, which was cDNA or gDNA.

This clone was seen a few times. Trimming took off 5 bases at V and 0 bases at J, with 26 bases between the two ends. Germline V gene lookup returns CDR1 MDHEN and CDR2 SYDVKM. This CDR3 is built from 20 residues. Per the original methods: Scientists estimated how many nucleated cells there were by amplifying reference gene primers. The data were produced by immunoSEQ multiplex PCR, yet TCRdb's version contains in-frame clones alone and is incomplete. The V and J calls and clone size are taken from that table; D and trimming were inferred from the DNA. The sample has approximately 200,000 clones; around 86% are singletons. Before being deemed recovered, Cohort 3 donors had two negative PCRs, clearance, or symptom resolution.

This sequence was found in a woman aged 25 to 45 who had recovered from COVID-19. This sequence joins TRBV28 and TRBJ1-3; a weak D match, TRBD1 (5 bases). The specimen sequenced was PBMCs or T cells enriched from blood (not recorded which). CDR3 sequence reads: CASSNPAAGWGGSSGNTIYF. In DNA, the CDR3 is TGTGCCAGCAGTAACCCTGCGGCCGGTTGGGGGGGGAGCTCTGGAAACACCATATATTTT.